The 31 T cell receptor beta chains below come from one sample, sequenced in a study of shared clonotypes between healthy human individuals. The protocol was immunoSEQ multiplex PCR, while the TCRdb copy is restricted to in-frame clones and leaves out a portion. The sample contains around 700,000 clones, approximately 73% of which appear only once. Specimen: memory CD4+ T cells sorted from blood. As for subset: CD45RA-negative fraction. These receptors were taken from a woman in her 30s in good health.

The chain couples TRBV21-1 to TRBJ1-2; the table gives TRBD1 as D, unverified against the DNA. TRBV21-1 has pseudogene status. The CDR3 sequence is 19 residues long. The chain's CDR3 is CASSKALWAGVPHYCGYTF. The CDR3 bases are TGTGCCAGCAGCAAAGCGCTTTGGGCAGGGGTCCCCCACTACTGTGGCTACACCTTC.

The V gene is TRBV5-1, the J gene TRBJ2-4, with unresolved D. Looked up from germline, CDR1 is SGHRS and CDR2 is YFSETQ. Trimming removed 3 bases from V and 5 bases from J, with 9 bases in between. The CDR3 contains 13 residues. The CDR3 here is CASSSALENIQYF. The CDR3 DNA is TGCGCCAGCAGCTCGGCTCTCGAAAACATTCAGTACTTC.

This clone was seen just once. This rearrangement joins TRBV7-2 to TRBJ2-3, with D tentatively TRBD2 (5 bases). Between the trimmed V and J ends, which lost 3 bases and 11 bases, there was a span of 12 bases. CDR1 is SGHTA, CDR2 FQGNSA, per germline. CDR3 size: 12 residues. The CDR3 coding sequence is TGTGCCAGCAGCTTCGGGGTCCGTGGGCAGTATTTT. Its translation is CASSFGVRGQYF. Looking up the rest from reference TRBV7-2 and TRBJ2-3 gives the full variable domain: GAGVSQSPSNKVTEKGKDVELRCDPISGHTALYWYRQSLGQGLEFLIYFQGNSAPDKSGLPSDRFSAERTGGSVSTLTIQRTQQEDSAVYLCASSFGVRGQYFGPGTRLTVL.

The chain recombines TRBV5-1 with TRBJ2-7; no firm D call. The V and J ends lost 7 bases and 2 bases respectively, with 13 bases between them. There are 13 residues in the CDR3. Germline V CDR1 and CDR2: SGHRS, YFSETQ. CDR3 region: CASGDGTTYEQYF. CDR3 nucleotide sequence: TGCGCCAGCGGTGATGGAACAACCTACGAGCAGTACTTC.

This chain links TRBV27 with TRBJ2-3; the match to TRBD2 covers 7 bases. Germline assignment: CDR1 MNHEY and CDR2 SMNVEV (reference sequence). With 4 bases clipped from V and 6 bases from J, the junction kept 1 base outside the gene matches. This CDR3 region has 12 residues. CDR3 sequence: CASSYSGDTQYF. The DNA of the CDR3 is TGTGCCAGCAGTTATAGCGGGGATACGCAGTATTTT.

The DNA for the CDR3 is TGTGCCAGCAGCCCCCGCCCCAGTCTCACCTACAATGAGCAGTTCTTC. Encoded protein: CASSPRPSLTYNEQFF. This chain joins TRBV5-4 and TRBJ2-1; no reliable D call. The length of the CDR3 is 16 residues. V lost 4 bases, J lost 2 bases, and 16 bases lay in between. Germline lookup yields CDR1 SGHNT and CDR2 YYREEE (reference sequence). The full variable domain, with the rest looked up from reference TRBV5-4 and TRBJ2-1, is ETGVTQSPTHLIKTRGQQVTLRCSSQSGHNTVSWYQQALGQGPQFIFQYYREEENGRGNFPPRFSGLQFPNYSSELNVNALELDDSALYLCASSPRPSLTYNEQFFGPGTRLTVL.

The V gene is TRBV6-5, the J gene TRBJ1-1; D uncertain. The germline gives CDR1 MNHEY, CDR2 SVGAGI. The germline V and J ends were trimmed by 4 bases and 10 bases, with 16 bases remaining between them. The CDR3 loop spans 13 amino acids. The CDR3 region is CASSLPSGVGAFF. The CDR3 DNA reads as TGTGCCAGCAGTTTGCCGAGTGGGGTAGGAGCTTTCTTT.

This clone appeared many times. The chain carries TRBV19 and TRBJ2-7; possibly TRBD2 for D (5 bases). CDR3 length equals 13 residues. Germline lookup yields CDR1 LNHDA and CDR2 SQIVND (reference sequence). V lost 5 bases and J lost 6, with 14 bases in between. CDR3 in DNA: TGTGCCAGTAGTGCCCAAGCGGCTTCCGAGCAGTACTTC. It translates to CASSAQAASEQYF.

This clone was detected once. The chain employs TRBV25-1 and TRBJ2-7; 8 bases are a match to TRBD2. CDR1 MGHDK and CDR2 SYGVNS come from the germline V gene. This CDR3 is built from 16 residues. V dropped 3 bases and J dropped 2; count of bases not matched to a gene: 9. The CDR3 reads CASSETSREGTYEQYF. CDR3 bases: TGTGCCAGCAGTGAGACGAGTCGGGAGGGTACCTACGAGCAGTACTTC.

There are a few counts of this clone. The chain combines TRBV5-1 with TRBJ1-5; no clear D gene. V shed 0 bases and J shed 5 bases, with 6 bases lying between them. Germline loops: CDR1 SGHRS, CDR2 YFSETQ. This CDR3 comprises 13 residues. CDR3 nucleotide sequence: TGCGCCAGCAGCTTGGAAGCTGATCAGCCCCAGCATTTT. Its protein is CASSLEADQPQHF.

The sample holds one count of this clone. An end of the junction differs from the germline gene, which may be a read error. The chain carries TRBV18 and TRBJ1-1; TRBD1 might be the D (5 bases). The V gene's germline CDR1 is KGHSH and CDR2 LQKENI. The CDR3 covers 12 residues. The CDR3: CASSPREKGHFF. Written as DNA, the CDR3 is TGTGCCAGCTCACCACGGGAGAAGGGGCATTTTTTT.

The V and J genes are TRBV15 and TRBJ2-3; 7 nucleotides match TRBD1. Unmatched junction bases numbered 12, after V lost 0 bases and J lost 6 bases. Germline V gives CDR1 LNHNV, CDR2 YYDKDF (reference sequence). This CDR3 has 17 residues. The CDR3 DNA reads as TGTGCCACCAGCAGAGATCGATTAGGGGGCATACGGGATACGCAGTATTTT. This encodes CATSRDRLGGIRDTQYF.

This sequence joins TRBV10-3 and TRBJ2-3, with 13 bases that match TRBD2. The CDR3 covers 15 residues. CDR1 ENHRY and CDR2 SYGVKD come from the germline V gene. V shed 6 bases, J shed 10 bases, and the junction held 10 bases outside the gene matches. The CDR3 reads CAISGLAGVTESQYF. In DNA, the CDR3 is TGTGCCATCAGCGGACTAGCGGGGGTCACAGAGTCGCAGTATTTT.

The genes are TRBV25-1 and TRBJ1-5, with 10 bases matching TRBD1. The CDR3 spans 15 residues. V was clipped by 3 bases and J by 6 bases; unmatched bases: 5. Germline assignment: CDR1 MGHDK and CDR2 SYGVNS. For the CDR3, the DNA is TGTGCCAGCAGTGAGGGGGGACAGGGGTTTCAGCCCCAGCATTTT. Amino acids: CASSEGGQGFQPQHF.

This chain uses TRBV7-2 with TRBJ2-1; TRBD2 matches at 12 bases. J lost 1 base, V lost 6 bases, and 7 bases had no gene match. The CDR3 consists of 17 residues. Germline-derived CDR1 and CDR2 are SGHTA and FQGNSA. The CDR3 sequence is CASSPTSGSLSYNEQFF. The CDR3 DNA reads TGTGCCAGCAGTCCGACTAGCGGGAGCCTTTCCTACAATGAGCAGTTCTTC.

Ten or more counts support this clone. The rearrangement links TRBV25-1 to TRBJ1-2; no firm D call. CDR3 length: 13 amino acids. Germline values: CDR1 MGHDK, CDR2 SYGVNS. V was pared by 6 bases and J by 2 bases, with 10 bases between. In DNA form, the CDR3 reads TGTGCCAGCAGGATGTCTGAGAACTATGGCTACACCTTC. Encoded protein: CASRMSENYGYTF.

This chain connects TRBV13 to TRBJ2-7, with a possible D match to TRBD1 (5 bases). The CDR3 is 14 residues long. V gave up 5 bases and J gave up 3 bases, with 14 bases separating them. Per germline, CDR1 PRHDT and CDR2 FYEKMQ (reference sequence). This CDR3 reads CASSDGPGFYEQYF. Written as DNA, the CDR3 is TGTGCCAGCAGCGACGGTCCAGGGTTCTACGAGCAGTACTTC.

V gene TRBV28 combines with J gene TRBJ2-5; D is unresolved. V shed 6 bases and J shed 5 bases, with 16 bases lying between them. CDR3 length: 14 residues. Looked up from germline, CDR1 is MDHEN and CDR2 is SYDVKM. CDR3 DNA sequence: TGTGCCAGCAGCTTCTTTGTTCTGGGCGAGACCCAGTACTTC. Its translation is CASSFFVLGETQYF.

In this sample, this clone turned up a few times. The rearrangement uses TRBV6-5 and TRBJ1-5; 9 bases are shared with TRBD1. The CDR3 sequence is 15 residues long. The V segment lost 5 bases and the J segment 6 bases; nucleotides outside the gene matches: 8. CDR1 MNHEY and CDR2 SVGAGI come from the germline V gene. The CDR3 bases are TGTGCCAGCAGTACCGGGACAGGGATAGGTCAGCCCCAGCATTTT. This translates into CASSTGTGIGQPQHF.

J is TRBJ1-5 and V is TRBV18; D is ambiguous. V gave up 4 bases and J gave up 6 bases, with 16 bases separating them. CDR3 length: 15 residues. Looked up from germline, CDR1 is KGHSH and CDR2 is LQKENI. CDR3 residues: CASSQTKSEGQPQHF. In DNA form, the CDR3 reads TGTGCCAGCTCACAAACGAAGTCCGAGGGTCAGCCCCAGCATTTT.

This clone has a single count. CDR3 nucleotides: TGTGCCAGCAGCTGGCGAGACGCTGAAGCTTTCTTT. Encoded protein: CASSWRDAEAFF. J is TRBJ1-1 and V is TRBV7-9; D is uncertain. V dropped 4 bases and J dropped 6 bases, with 9 bases sitting between them. The CDR3 length is 12 residues. Germline-derived CDR1 and CDR2 are SEHNR and FQNEAQ (reference sequence). Full variable domain (outside the CDR3, taken from reference TRBV7-9 and TRBJ1-1): DTGVSQNPRHKITKRGQNVTFRCDPISEHNRLYWYRQTLGQGPEFLTYFQNEAQLEKSRLLSDRFSAERPKGSFSTLEIQRTEQGDSAMYLCASSWRDAEAFFGQGTRLTVV.

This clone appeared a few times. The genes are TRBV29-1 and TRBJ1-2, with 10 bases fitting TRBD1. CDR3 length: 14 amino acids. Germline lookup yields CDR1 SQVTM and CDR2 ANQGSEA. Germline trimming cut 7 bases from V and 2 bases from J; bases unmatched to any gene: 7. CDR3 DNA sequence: TGCAGCGCCGGGACAGGGGTTCTAAACTATGGCTACACCTTC. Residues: CSAGTGVLNYGYTF.

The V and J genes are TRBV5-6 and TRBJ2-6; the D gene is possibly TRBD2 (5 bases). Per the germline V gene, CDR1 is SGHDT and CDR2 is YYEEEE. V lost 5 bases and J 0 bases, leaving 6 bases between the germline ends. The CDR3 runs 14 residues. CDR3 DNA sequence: TGTGCCAGCAGGGACTTCTCTGGGGCCAACGTCCTGACTTTC. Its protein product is CASRDFSGANVLTF.

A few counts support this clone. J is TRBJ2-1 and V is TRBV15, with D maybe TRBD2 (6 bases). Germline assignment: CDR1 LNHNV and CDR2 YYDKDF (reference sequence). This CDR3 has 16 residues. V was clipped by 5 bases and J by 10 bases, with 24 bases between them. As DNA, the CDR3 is TGTGCCACCAGCCTATTGGAGGGAGTATTAAGGAGGGAGCAGTTCTTC. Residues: CATSLLEGVLRREQFF.

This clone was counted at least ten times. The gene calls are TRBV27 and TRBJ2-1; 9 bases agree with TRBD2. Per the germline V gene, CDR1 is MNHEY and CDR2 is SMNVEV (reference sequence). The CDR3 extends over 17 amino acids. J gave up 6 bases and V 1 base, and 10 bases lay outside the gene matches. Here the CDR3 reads CASSLYFGGRAFNEQFF. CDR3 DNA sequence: TGTGCCAGCAGTTTATACTTTGGCGGGAGGGCCTTCAATGAGCAGTTCTTC.

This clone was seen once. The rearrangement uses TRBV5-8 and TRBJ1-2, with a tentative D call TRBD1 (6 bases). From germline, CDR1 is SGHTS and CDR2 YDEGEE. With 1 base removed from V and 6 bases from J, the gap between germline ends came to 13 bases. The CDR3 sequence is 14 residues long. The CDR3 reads CASSLRRGADGYTF. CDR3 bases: TGTGCCAGCAGCTTGCGCAGGGGCGCAGATGGCTACACCTTC.

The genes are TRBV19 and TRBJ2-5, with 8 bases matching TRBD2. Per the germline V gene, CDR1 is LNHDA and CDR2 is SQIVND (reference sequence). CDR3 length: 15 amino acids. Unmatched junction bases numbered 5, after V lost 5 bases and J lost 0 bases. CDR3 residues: CASSFPGGNQETQYF. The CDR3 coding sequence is TGTGCCAGTAGTTTCCCGGGAGGGAACCAAGAGACCCAGTACTTC.

The CDR3 here is CASSFNRDNTEAFF. The CDR3, as DNA: TGTGCCAGCAGTTTTAACAGGGATAACACTGAAGCTTTCTTT. V usage is TRBV27 and J usage is TRBJ1-1; a weak D match, TRBD1 (6 bases). CDR1 and CDR2 (germline): MNHEY, SMNVEV (reference sequence). CDR3 length: 14 amino acids. The V and J ends lost 3 bases and 2 bases respectively, with 10 bases between them.

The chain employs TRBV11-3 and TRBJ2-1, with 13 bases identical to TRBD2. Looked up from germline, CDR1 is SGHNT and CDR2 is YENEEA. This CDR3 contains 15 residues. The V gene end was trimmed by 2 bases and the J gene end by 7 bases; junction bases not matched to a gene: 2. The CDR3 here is CASSLSGLAGNEQFF. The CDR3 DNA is TGTGCCAGCAGCTTATCGGGACTAGCGGGAAATGAGCAGTTCTTC.

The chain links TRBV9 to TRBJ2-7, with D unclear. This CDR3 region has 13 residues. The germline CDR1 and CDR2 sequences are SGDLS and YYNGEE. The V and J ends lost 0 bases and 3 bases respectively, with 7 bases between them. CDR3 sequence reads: CASSVGMDYEQYF. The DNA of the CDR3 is TGTGCCAGCAGCGTAGGTATGGACTACGAGCAGTACTTC.

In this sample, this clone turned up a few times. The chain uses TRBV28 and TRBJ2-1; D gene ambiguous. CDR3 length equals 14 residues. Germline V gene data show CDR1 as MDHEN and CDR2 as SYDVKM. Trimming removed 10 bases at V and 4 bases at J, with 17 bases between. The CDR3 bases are TGTGCCATCTCGGCCGGAGTAGGGTACAATGAGCAGTTCTTC. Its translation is CAISAGVGYNEQFF.